Below, 29 T cell receptor beta chains from the same sample are listed, as sequenced in a study of T cell repertoires in cytomegalovirus infection. TCRdb used MiXCR to reprocess the reads, holding one entry per CDR3 protein. The data hold about 320,000 distinct CDR3 sequences, with over 7.5% observed a single time. The sample consisted of PBMCs. The source of these receptors is a human donor in good health (CMV status not recorded). Some clones in this sample may be carry-over from other donors' samples.

This sequence joins TRBV11-1 and TRBJ1-2; no clear D gene. The length of the CDR3 is 16 residues. Germline CDR1 reads SGHAT; CDR2 reads FQDESV (reference sequence). Trimming removed 1 base at V and 3 bases at J, with 15 bases between. CDR3 DNA: TGTGCCAGCAGCTTAGGAGGGCAGCGCCGTTACTATGGCTACACCTTC. Translating it yields CASSLGGQRRYYGYTF.

This chain uses TRBV28 with TRBJ1-4; D remains ambiguous. The CDR3 is made up of 14 amino acids. Looked up from germline, CDR1 is MDHEN and CDR2 is SYDVKM. The V end lost 6 bases, the J end lost 3 bases, and 11 bases lay between the germline ends. The CDR3, as DNA: TGTGCCAGCAGGTCGGCGGCCTCTAATGAAAAACTGTTTTTT. Protein sequence: CASRSAASNEKLFF.

This clonotype was detected a few times. The rearrangement joins TRBV19 to TRBJ1-5; 10 bases agree with TRBD1. This CDR3 spans 15 amino acids. Germline CDR1 and CDR2: LNHDA and SQIVND (reference sequence). V shed 8 bases and J 6 bases; nucleotides not matched to a gene: 10. The CDR3 reads CASFQTGGYSQPQHF. In DNA, the CDR3 is TGTGCCAGTTTCCAGACAGGGGGCTATAGTCAGCCCCAGCATTTT.

At least ten counts were recorded for this clonotype. The rearrangement links TRBV7-6 to TRBJ1-4, with no clear D. The CDR3 runs to 14 residues. CDR1 is SGHVS, CDR2 FNYEAQ, per germline. The V end lost 1 base, the J end lost 7 bases, and 10 bases lay between the germline ends. This CDR3 reads CASSLDRGSEKLFF. CDR3 DNA sequence: TGTGCCAGCAGCTTAGATCGTGGTAGTGAAAAACTGTTTTTT.

This clonotype was detected a few times. The CDR3 DNA reads TGCGCCAGCAGCCAACCGGGACAGGGGTCCGGGGAGCTGTTTTTT. It translates to CASSQPGQGSGELFF. The chain is built from TRBV4-1 and TRBJ2-2; 10 bases map to TRBD1. The trim removed 2 bases at V and 6 bases at J, leaving 3 bases unmatched. Germline V gene lookup returns CDR1 MGHRA and CDR2 YSYEKL. This CDR3 has 15 residues.

CDR3 residues: CSAVHRGRGYEQYF. The CDR3 nucleotides read TGCAGTGCGGTCCACAGGGGGCGAGGCTACGAGCAGTACTTC. This chain links TRBV20-1 with TRBJ2-7; 9 bases match TRBD1. The V gene's germline CDR1 is DFQATT and CDR2 SNEGSKA (reference sequence). The CDR3 extends over 14 amino acids. Unmatched junction bases numbered 9, after V lost 6 bases and J lost 3 bases.

This clonotype occurred many times. This chain joins TRBV6-2 or TRBV6-3 and TRBJ1-1, with D perhaps matching TRBD1 (6 bases). The CDR3 loop spans 13 amino acids. With 4 bases removed from V and 3 bases from J, the gap between germline ends came to 9 bases. Germline CDR1 MNHEY, CDR2 SVGEGT. The CDR3 sequence: CASSLNRDTEAFF. CDR3 bases: TGTGCCAGCAGTTTAAACAGGGACACTGAAGCTTTCTTT.

This clonotype was found a few times. The V call is TRBV15, the J call TRBJ1-1, with 7 bases aligning to TRBD1. CDR3 length: 12 amino acids. Germline loops: CDR1 LNHNV, CDR2 YYDKDF (reference sequence). Trimming removed 8 bases from V and 4 bases from J; junction bases left unmatched: 4. The CDR3 DNA reads TGTGCCACCCAGGGGGGTGTCACTGAAGCTTTCTTT. Amino acids: CATQGGVTEAFF.

In its sample, this clonotype was seen many times. The rearrangement uses TRBV11-3 and TRBJ2-3; no reliable D call. The germline V gene has CDR1 SGHNT and CDR2 YENEEA. Trimming took off 5 bases at V and 2 bases at J, with 14 bases between the two ends. CDR3 length equals 15 residues. As DNA, the CDR3 is TGTGCCAGCAGCCAGACGACCGATTTCACAGATACGCAGTATTTT. Translation gives CASSQTTDFTDTQYF.

This chain joins TRBV20-1 and TRBJ2-3; no reliable D call. Germline lookup yields CDR1 DFQATT and CDR2 SNEGSKA (reference sequence). Trimming cost V 4 bases and J 3 bases, with 5 bases left between them. The CDR3 is made up of 11 amino acids. This chain's CDR3 is CSAIVTDTQYF. CDR3 sequence (DNA): TGCAGTGCTATCGTTACAGATACGCAGTATTTT.

The J gene is TRBJ1-1, the V gene TRBV6-5; tentatively, D is TRBD1 (6 bases). There are 14 residues in the CDR3. Germline-derived CDR1 and CDR2 are MNHEY and SVGAGI. The V end lost 7 bases, the J end lost 3 bases, and 15 bases lay between the germline ends. The CDR3 protein is CASTLRRGDTEAFF. The CDR3 coding sequence is TGTGCCAGCACCCTGAGGAGGGGGGACACTGAAGCTTTCTTT.

Ten or more counts support this clonotype. The V and J genes are TRBV12-3 or TRBV12-4 and TRBJ1-3, with D hard to call. The germline V and J ends were trimmed by 7 bases and 0 bases, with 10 bases remaining between them. CDR3 size: 14 residues. The CDR3 coding sequence is TGTGCCAGCATGGCCTCCAACTCTGGAAACACCATATATTTT. Translated, it gives CASMASNSGNTIYF.

The rearrangement joins TRBV28 to TRBJ2-3, with D possibly matching TRBD1 (6 bases). CDR1 and CDR2 from the germline V gene are MDHEN and SYDVKM. Trimming removed 5 bases at V and 4 bases at J, with 13 bases between. The CDR3 contains 14 residues. The CDR3 is CASSLWGPSDTQYF. The CDR3 nucleotides read TGTGCCAGCAGTCTTTGGGGGCCTTCAGATACGCAGTATTTT.

In this sample, this clonotype turned up a few times. The chain has TRBV12-3 or TRBV12-4 and TRBJ1-5, with D possibly being TRBD1 (5 bases). The V end lost 6 bases, the J end lost 2 bases, and 11 bases lay between the germline ends. The CDR3 has 14 amino acids. CDR3 nucleotide sequence: TGTGCCAGCAGCCCACAGGTCCGCAATCAGCCCCAGCATTTT. Translated: CASSPQVRNQPQHF.

This clonotype has more than one count but fewer than ten. An end of the junction differs from the germline gene, which may be a read error. The J gene is TRBJ1-2, the V gene TRBV7-2, with unresolved D. CDR3 length: 13 amino acids. The V gene's germline CDR1 is SGHTA and CDR2 FQGNSA. The CDR3 DNA reads as TGTGCCAGCACCTTAGAGCCAGTCTATGGCTACACCTTC. It encodes CASTLEPVYGYTF.

This clonotype occurred many times. The chain joins TRBV7-6 to TRBJ2-5; 12 bases align to TRBD1. CDR1 and CDR2 (germline): SGHVS, FNYEAQ. This CDR3 contains 15 residues. Trimming removed 4 bases from V and 4 bases from J; junction bases left unmatched: 4. CDR3 nucleotide sequence: TGTGCCAGCAGCTACGGGACAGGGGGCGTAGAGACCCAGTACTTC. Translated, it gives CASSYGTGGVETQYF.

The V gene is TRBV7-2, the J gene TRBJ1-5; weak D call: TRBD1 (6 bases). CDR3 length: 14 residues. Deletions cut 5 bases from V and 6 bases from J, with 14 bases between. Germline-derived CDR1 and CDR2 are SGHTA and FQGNSA. CDR3 sequence: CASSTWGGAQPQHF. CDR3 nucleotides: TGTGCCAGCAGCACCTGGGGGGGGGCTCAGCCCCAGCATTTT.

This clonotype has more than one count but fewer than ten. The chain combines TRBV29-1 with TRBJ1-1; D is undetermined. Germline-derived CDR1 and CDR2 are SQVTM and ANQGSEA. CDR3 length equals 17 residues. With 0 bases removed from V and 5 bases from J, the gap between germline ends came to 22 bases. The chain's CDR3 is CSVEDFVRSRGGTEAFF. In DNA, the CDR3 is TGCAGCGTTGAAGATTTCGTTCGGAGTCGTGGCGGGACTGAAGCTTTCTTT.

In this sample, this clonotype turned up a few times. V gene TRBV7-4 combines with J gene TRBJ1-1; TRBD1 agrees at 8 bases. V lost 5 bases, J lost 9 bases, and 11 bases stayed unmatched. This CDR3 has 14 residues. Germline assignment: CDR1 SGHVT and CDR2 SQSDAQ. DNA of the CDR3: TGTGCCAGCAGCATGGACAGGGAAGGACCTAAAGCTTTCTTT. Amino acid sequence: CASSMDREGPKAFF.

This clonotype was counted only a few times. The chain recombines TRBV5-4 with TRBJ2-7; D tentatively reads TRBD1 or TRBD2 (5 bases each). From germline, CDR1 is SGHNT and CDR2 YYREEE (reference sequence). The CDR3 contains 16 residues. V lost 4 bases to trimming and J lost 0 bases, with 17 bases between them. CDR3 DNA: TGTGCCAGCAGCCCCATTGGGACGCCGAGCTCCTACGAGCAGTACTTC. Its translation is CASSPIGTPSSYEQYF.

V is TRBV4-1 and J is TRBJ2-2; 7 bases match TRBD1. The V and J ends lost 1 base and 4 bases, in that order; junction bases with no gene match: 9. The CDR3 totals 17 residues. The germline CDR1 and CDR2 sequences are MGHRA and YSYEKL. The CDR3 loop is CASSQGGKGAITGELFF. CDR3 coding DNA: TGCGCCAGCAGCCAAGGGGGGAAGGGGGCGATCACCGGGGAGCTGTTTTTT.

The chain is built from TRBV14 and TRBJ2-2; 10 positions agree with TRBD2. This CDR3 has 17 residues. V trimming: 0 bases; J trimming: 4 bases; junction bases outside the gene matches: 5. Looked up from germline, CDR1 is SGHDN and CDR2 is FVKESK. The CDR3 is CASSQDVLAGVTGELFF. The CDR3, as DNA: TGTGCCAGCAGCCAAGATGTGCTAGCGGGAGTCACCGGGGAGCTGTTTTTT.

This clonotype has a count of ten or more. V is TRBV7-9 and J is TRBJ1-3; D gene ambiguous. The CDR3 covers 14 residues. Trimming removed 3 bases at V and 4 bases at J, with 10 bases between. From germline, CDR1 is SEHNR and CDR2 FQNEAQ (reference sequence). As DNA, the CDR3 is TGTGCCAGCAGCTTCCGGCAGGAGGGAAACACCATATATTTT. It codes for CASSFRQEGNTIYF.

Ten or more counts support this clonotype. The V and J genes are TRBV4-3 and TRBJ1-2; no definite D call. There are 14 residues in the CDR3. The V gene's germline CDR1 is LGHNA and CDR2 YSLEER. The V and J ends lost 4 bases and 0 bases respectively, with 9 bases between them. CDR3 coding DNA: TGCGCCAGCAGCCTCAGTTGGGCTAACTATGGCTACACCTTC. Its protein product is CASSLSWANYGYTF.

This clonotype was seen a handful of times. The chain joins TRBV7-3 to TRBJ2-3, with 10 bases aligning to TRBD1. Germline values: CDR1 SGHTA, CDR2 FQGTGA. The V segment lost 5 bases and the J segment 4 bases; nucleotides outside the gene matches: 15. The CDR3 is 18 residues long. For the CDR3, the DNA is TGTGCCAGCAGCCCAGCAGCCCAGACAGGGGGCTGGGCAGATACGCAGTATTTT. It codes for CASSPAAQTGGWADTQYF. The full variable domain, completed using reference TRBV7-3 and TRBJ2-3, is GAGVSQTPSNKVTEKGKYVELRCDPISGHTALYWYRQSLGQGPEFLIYFQGTGAADDSGLPNDRFFAVRPEGSVSTLKIQRTERGDSAVYLCASSPAAQTGGWADTQYFGPGTRLTVL.

J is TRBJ2-7 and V is TRBV6-2 or TRBV6-3, with D uncertain. Germline V gene sequence: CDR1 MNHEY, CDR2 SVGEGT. V gave up 0 bases and J gave up 3 bases, with 12 bases separating them. The CDR3 covers 15 residues. The CDR3 spells CASSYSNAFLYEQYF. CDR3 nucleotide sequence: TGTGCCAGCAGTTACTCGAATGCCTTCCTCTACGAGCAGTACTTC.

This clonotype was recorded at least ten times. A junction end diverges from the germline sequence, so it may reflect a read error. The rearrangement joins TRBV2 to TRBJ2-5; perhaps TRBD2 as D (6 bases). The CDR3 has 13 amino acids. Per the germline V gene, CDR1 is SNHLY and CDR2 is FYNNEI. The CDR3 nucleotides read TGTGCCAGCAGGATAGCGGAACAAGGGACCCAGTACTTC. This gives the protein CASRIAEQGTQYF.

At least ten counts were recorded for this clonotype. V is TRBV2 and J is TRBJ2-2; possible D gene TRBD2, 6 bases. The length of the CDR3 is 15 residues. V was clipped by 4 bases and J by 3 bases, with 12 bases between them. CDR1 SNHLY and CDR2 FYNNEI come from the germline V gene. The CDR3 sequence: CASSVRGQHTGELFF. For the CDR3, the DNA is TGTGCCAGCAGTGTGCGGGGTCAACACACCGGGGAGCTGTTTTTT. Variable domain in full (rest from reference TRBV2 and TRBJ2-2): EPEVTQTPSHQVTQMGQEVILRCVPISNHLYFYWYRQILGQKVEFLVSFYNNEISEKSEIFDDQFSVERPDGSNFTLKIRSTKLEDSAMYFCASSVRGQHTGELFFGEGSRLTVL.

The sample holds a few counts of this clonotype. The chain links TRBV28 to TRBJ1-5; 7 bases line up with TRBD1. CDR1 is MDHEN, CDR2 SYDVKM, per germline. V was clipped by 6 bases and J by 0 bases; unmatched bases: 5. This CDR3 has 15 amino acids. CDR3: CASRGTAYSNQPQHF. The DNA of the CDR3 is TGTGCCAGCAGAGGGACAGCATATAGCAATCAGCCCCAGCATTTT.